These 23 T cell receptor beta chains originate from one sample sequenced in a study of blood T cells in healthy people across ages. Primers used in a second PCR of roughly 6 to 12 cycles were a sample-barcoded 5' primer and a J-beta primer mix. TCRdb used MiXCR to reprocess the 5' RACE reads, holding one entry per CDR3 protein. The sample shows 850,000 to 1,000,000 distinct CDR3 sequences, 48% of them seen only once. Sample: blood. Receptors originate from a man aged 25-45 years in good health.

This clonotype was counted between two and nine times. The chain joins TRBV3-1 to TRBJ2-2; 7 nucleotides match TRBD2. The V gene's germline CDR1 is LGHDT and CDR2 YNNKEL (reference sequence). The CDR3 runs 14 residues. With 4 bases clipped from V and 4 bases from J, the junction kept 3 bases outside the gene matches. DNA of the CDR3: TGTGCCAGCAGCCGAGCGGGACCCACCGGGGAGCTGTTTTTT. As protein: CASSRAGPTGELFF.

This clonotype was recorded a few times. The chain employs TRBV5-1 and TRBJ2-7, with 8 positions matching TRBD1. The CDR3 has 14 amino acids. J gave up 1 base and V 8 bases, and 8 bases lay outside the gene matches. Germline lookup yields CDR1 SGHRS and CDR2 YFSETQ. CDR3 residues: CASGQGSESYEQYF. The CDR3, as DNA: TGCGCCAGTGGACAGGGCTCTGAGTCCTACGAGCAGTACTTC.

Details on this clonotype: A clone one base away is much larger, so this may be a read error. DNA of the CDR3: TGTGGCAGCAGTTCGGACAGCACAGATACGCAGTATTTT. This codes for CGSSSDSTDTQYF. This chain joins TRBV12-3 or TRBV12-4 and TRBJ2-3, with D uncertain. This CDR3 region has 13 residues.

This clonotype was seen only once. J is TRBJ1-1 and V is TRBV6-2 or TRBV6-3; tentatively, D is TRBD1 (5 bases). Germline loops: CDR1 MNHEY, CDR2 SVGEGT. Trimming pared 4 bases from V and 7 bases from J, leaving 19 bases between. The CDR3 length is 15 residues. The DNA of the CDR3 is TGTGCCAGCAGTTCGGGCTCTGGGGGTGTGAGTGAAGCTTTCTTT. Encoded protein: CASSSGSGGVSEAFF.

CDR3 nucleotides: TGTGCCAGCAGGGAGACTAGCGGGAGTTACGAGCAGTACTTC. Protein sequence: CASRETSGSYEQYF. The chain recombines TRBV12-3 or TRBV12-4 with TRBJ2-7, with TRBD2 identical over 12 bases. J was trimmed by 4 bases and V by 6 bases; bases with no gene match: 4. The CDR3 runs 14 residues.

The chain links TRBV5-7 to TRBJ2-3; TRBD1 aligns across 7 bases. TRBV5-7 is annotated as an ORF whose role is uncertain. This CDR3 is built from 17 residues. J was trimmed by 4 bases and V by 3 bases; bases with no gene match: 14. CDR3 sequence: CASSYQNRGPFADTQYF. The CDR3 DNA is TGTGCCAGCAGCTACCAGAATAGGGGGCCGTTTGCAGATACGCAGTATTTT.

This clonotype has a single count. The chain couples TRBV4-3 to TRBJ1-5; the D gene is possibly TRBD1 (5 bases). V was shortened by 0 bases and J by 9 bases, with 18 bases between the two germline ends. This CDR3 is built from 16 residues. The germline gives CDR1 LGHNA, CDR2 YSLEER. CDR3 bases: TGCGCCAGCAGCCAAGATCTAGGACACGACTATCGGCCCCAGCATTTT. This codes for CASSQDLGHDYRPQHF.

The chain employs TRBV7-9 and TRBJ2-7, with 9 bases lining up with TRBD1. Germline V CDR1 and CDR2: SEHNR, FQNEAQ (reference sequence). This CDR3 has 19 residues. Trimming cost V 1 base and J 3 bases; bases outside gene matches: 16. CDR3 coding DNA: TGTGCCAGCAGCTTAGATGGTTATTGGACAGGGGTAATCGACTACGAGCAGTACTTC. This codes for CASSLDGYWTGVIDYEQYF.

This clonotype has only a few counts. V gene TRBV6-5 combines with J gene TRBJ1-2; unclear D gene. Trimming removed 7 bases from V and 0 bases from J, with 12 bases in between. CDR3 length equals 14 residues. The germline V gene has CDR1 MNHEY and CDR2 SVGAGI. In DNA form, the CDR3 reads TGTGCCAGCACCCGGACCGATGCTAACTATGGCTACACCTTC. Encoded protein: CASTRTDANYGYTF.

V and J are TRBV5-1 and TRBJ2-4; TRBD2 agrees at 10 bases. The tail of the sequence fits TRBJ2-7 better, so the J call may be wrong. From germline, CDR1 is SGHRS and CDR2 YFSETQ. CDR3 length: 14 residues. CDR3: CASSWTSGDNEQYF. The DNA for the CDR3 is TGCGCCAGCAGCTGGACTAGCGGTGACAACGAGCAGTACTTC.

The chain has TRBV14 and TRBJ1-1; D is unresolved. CDR3 length: 17 amino acids. Trimming removed 3 bases at V and 0 bases at J, with 17 bases between. In germline, CDR1 is SGHDN, CDR2 FVKESK. CDR3 coding DNA: TGTGCCAGCAGCCATAGTCGTCTTGGGGTTTTGAACACTGAAGCTTTCTTT. This codes for CASSHSRLGVLNTEAFF.

This rearrangement joins TRBV12-3 or TRBV12-4 to TRBJ2-7; the D gene is possibly TRBD1 (5 bases). Trimming took off 2 bases at V and 0 bases at J, with 14 bases between the two ends. The CDR3 contains 16 residues. CDR3 protein: CASSLSRAFSSYEQYF. CDR3 DNA: TGTGCCAGCAGTTTATCCAGGGCCTTTAGCTCCTACGAGCAGTACTTC.

V is TRBV6-5 and J is TRBJ2-3, with 9 bases matching TRBD2. Per the germline V gene, CDR1 is MNHEY and CDR2 is SVGAGI. The V segment lost 5 bases and the J segment 1 base; nucleotides outside the gene matches: 4. CDR3 length: 15 residues. This CDR3 is CASSRTSDRTDTQYF. DNA for the CDR3: TGTGCCAGCAGTCGGACTAGCGACCGCACAGATACGCAGTATTTT.

The J gene is TRBJ2-7, the V gene TRBV7-6, with 11 positions matching TRBD2. The end of the DNA fits TRBJ2-5 better, so the J call may be wrong. Germline V CDR1 and CDR2: SGHVS, FNYEAQ. This CDR3 is 16 amino acids long. CDR3 amino acids: CASSSELAGGSATQYF. The DNA for the CDR3 is TGTGCCAGCAGCTCCGAGCTAGCGGGGGGCTCTGCGACCCAGTACTTC.

This chain links TRBV20-1 with TRBJ1-2, with no clear D. The CDR3 length is 16 residues. Germline V gene sequence: CDR1 DFQATT, CDR2 SNEGSKA (reference sequence). V gave up 3 bases and J gave up 2 bases, with 19 bases separating them. The CDR3 is CSARFSRSGQNYGYTF. As DNA, the CDR3 is TGCAGTGCTAGGTTCAGTCGCAGCGGCCAAAACTATGGCTACACCTTC.

This clonotype appeared once. A much larger clone is a single base away; this may be a read error. This sequence joins TRBV27 and TRBJ2-6; tentative D call: TRBD2 (5 bases). CDR3 length: 15 amino acids. Trimming stripped 2 bases from V and 4 bases from J, with 9 bases between. Germline V gives CDR1 MNHEY, CDR2 SMNVEV (reference sequence). CDR3 protein: CASSLEGIGANVLTF. The CDR3 nucleotides read TGTGCCAGCAGTTTAGAGGGCATAGGGGCCAACGTCCTGACTTTC.

The V call is TRBV12-3 or TRBV12-4, the J call TRBJ2-5, with TRBD1 matching over 7 bases. This CDR3 spans 13 amino acids. The trim removed 6 bases at V and 7 bases at J, leaving 8 bases unmatched. CDR3 nucleotides: TGTGCCAGCAGCCGGGGACAGTCTCCGACCCAGTACTTC. It encodes CASSRGQSPTQYF.

V usage is TRBV27 and J usage is TRBJ1-1, with 11 bases that match TRBD1. V was clipped by 10 bases and J by 5 bases; unmatched bases: 3. From germline, CDR1 is MNHEY and CDR2 SMNVEV (reference sequence). The CDR3 extends over 12 amino acids. In DNA form, the CDR3 reads TGTGCCATCGGGACAGGGGGGACTGAAGCTTTCTTT. It encodes CAIGTGGTEAFF.

V usage is TRBV5-1 and J usage is TRBJ2-1; TRBD1 agrees at 9 bases. The CDR3 has 15 residues. The junction had 6 bases not matched to a gene; V was cut back by 3 bases and J by 5 bases. Germline V gene lookup returns CDR1 SGHRS and CDR2 YFSETQ. CDR3 amino acids: CASSSAGTGNNEQFF. DNA for the CDR3: TGCGCCAGCAGCTCCGCGGGGACAGGGAACAATGAGCAGTTCTTC.

This clonotype was seen a handful of times. This chain connects TRBV7-2 to TRBJ1-2; 7 bases are a match to TRBD1. CDR3 size: 13 residues. CDR1 SGHTA and CDR2 FQGNSA come from the germline V gene. Trimming removed 5 bases from V and 6 bases from J; junction bases left unmatched: 6. CDR3 sequence reads: CASSLGTEHGYTF. As DNA, the CDR3 is TGTGCCAGCAGCCTCGGGACAGAGCATGGCTACACCTTC.

The chain combines TRBV20-1 with TRBJ2-7, with a possible D match to TRBD2 (6 bases). Germline lookup yields CDR1 DFQATT and CDR2 SNEGSKA (reference sequence). This CDR3 is 14 amino acids long. Trimming cost V 3 bases and J 4 bases, with 16 bases left between them. In DNA, the CDR3 is TGCAGTGCTAGTATACCGGGACTTACGTACGAGCAGTACTTC. This sequence encodes CSASIPGLTYEQYF.

The chain joins TRBV10-2 to TRBJ2-7; 11 bases fit TRBD1. CDR3 length: 16 amino acids. Germline CDR1 WSHSY, CDR2 SAAADI. Losses at the gene ends were 8 bases for V and 0 bases for J; bases not matched to a gene: 9. CDR3: CASSDRGPLSSYEQYF. Here the CDR3 DNA reads TGCGCCAGCTCGGACAGGGGGCCTCTGAGCTCCTACGAGCAGTACTTC.

V is TRBV9 and J is TRBJ2-1; no clear D. Germline V gives CDR1 SGDLS, CDR2 YYNGEE. This CDR3 region has 11 residues. The V gene lost 3 bases and the J gene lost 5 bases, with 3 bases spanning the gap. CDR3 DNA: TGTGCCAGCAGCGCAGACAATGAGCAGTTCTTC. Translation gives CASSADNEQFF.